This T cell receptor beta chain was captured in a study of T cells after yellow fever vaccination. TCRdb passed the 5' RACE reads through MiXCR, listing each CDR3 protein once. Of approximately 510,000 distinct CDR3 sequences listed, 20% to 25% are singletons. This CDR3 region has 14 residues. The germline V and J ends were trimmed by 3 bases and 5 bases, with 13 bases remaining between them. CDR1 SGHTA and CDR2 FQGNSA come from the germline V gene. This clonotype was obtained from a man aged 18 to 30 who received the YFV17D yellow fever vaccine. This sample comprised PBMCs, obtained approximately 22 days after the first yellow fever vaccination. The V gene is TRBV7-2, the J gene TRBJ1-1; D unresolved. CDR3 loop: CASSLVRVETEAFF. The DNA of the CDR3 is TGTGCCAGCAGCTTGGTGAGGGTAGAGACTGAAGCTTTCTTT.